Listed below are T cell receptor beta chains from one sample, sequenced in a study of blood T cell repertoires in COVID-19. TCRdb keeps only in-frame clones here, not all; method: immunoSEQ multiplex PCR. The sample contains 75,000 to 100,000 clones, around 82% of which appear only once. Sequenced material: peripheral blood. The receptors here all came from a man in his fifties or sixties with active or convalescent COVID-19. CDR3s include the opening cysteine and the closing phenylalanine or tryptophan. Fields, in order: J gene, clone size, D gene, V gene, CDR3 protein, CDR3 DNA. The D gene is left open where the match is weak. Not all rows give a size; the values are once, few, many and, for expanded clones, a class.

j_gene: TRBJ1-2; abundance: .; d_gene: TRBD1; v_gene: TRBV13; CDR3aa: CASSPGQGNYGYTF; CDR3nt: TGTGCCAGCAGCCCAGGACAGGGTAACTATGGCTACACCTTC
j_gene: TRBJ1-2; abundance: .; d_gene: TRBD1; v_gene: TRBV5-4; CDR3aa: CASSTTGSNGYTF; CDR3nt: TGTGCCAGCAGCACGACAGGGTCTAATGGCTACACCTTC
j_gene: TRBJ2-5; abundance: .; d_gene: .; v_gene: TRBV19; CDR3aa: CASSIAPTATDSQETQYF; CDR3nt: TGTGCCAGTAGTATAGCCCCAACAGCAACTGACAGCCAAGAGACCCAGTACTTC
j_gene: TRBJ2-5; abundance: .; d_gene: .; v_gene: TRBV6-2/TRBV6-3; CDR3aa: CASSRQQETQYF; CDR3nt: TGTGCCAGCAGTCGACAGCAAGAGACCCAGTACTTC
j_gene: TRBJ2-1; abundance: few; d_gene: .; v_gene: TRBV7-9; CDR3aa: CASSLALQEYNEQFF; CDR3nt: TGTGCCAGCAGCTTAGCGCTACAGGAGTACAATGAGCAGTTCTTC
j_gene: TRBJ1-5; abundance: .; d_gene: .; v_gene: TRBV19; CDR3aa: CASSGQGVNQPQHF; CDR3nt: TGTGCCAGTAGTGGTCAGGGTGTCAATCAGCCCCAGCATTTT
j_gene: TRBJ2-3; abundance: .; d_gene: .; v_gene: TRBV28; CDR3aa: CASSLGQSTDTQYF; CDR3nt: TGTGCCAGCAGTTTGGGCCAGAGCACAGATACGCAGTATTTT
j_gene: TRBJ2-1; abundance: .; d_gene: TRBD1; v_gene: TRBV10-1; CDR3aa: CASSGTGVYEQFF; CDR3nt: TGCGCCAGCAGTGGAACAGGGGTCTATGAGCAGTTCTTC
j_gene: TRBJ2-5; abundance: .; d_gene: TRBD2; v_gene: TRBV4-2; CDR3aa: CASSDRGGGETQYF; CDR3nt: TGTGCCAGCAGCGATCGGGGGGGCGGGGAGACCCAGTACTTC
j_gene: TRBJ2-5; abundance: .; d_gene: .; v_gene: TRBV18; CDR3aa: CASSPREETQYF; CDR3nt: TGTGCCAGCTCACCACGGGAGGAGACCCAGTACTTC
j_gene: TRBJ2-2; abundance: .; d_gene: TRBD1; v_gene: TRBV28; CDR3aa: CASSLGTGTGELFF; CDR3nt: TGTGCCAGCAGTTTAGGGACAGGTACCGGGGAGCTGTTTTTT
j_gene: TRBJ2-7; abundance: .; d_gene: TRBD1; v_gene: TRBV10-1; CDR3aa: CASTRDRDYEQYF; CDR3nt: TGCGCCAGCACGCGAGACAGGGACTACGAGCAGTACTTC
j_gene: TRBJ2-6; abundance: few; d_gene: .; v_gene: TRBV19; CDR3aa: CASSTTGSGANVLTF; CDR3nt: TGTGCCAGTAGTACTACAGGCTCTGGGGCCAACGTCCTGACTTTC
j_gene: TRBJ1-1; abundance: .; d_gene: .; v_gene: TRBV18; CDR3aa: CASSPGQGNTEAFF; CDR3nt: TGTGCCAGCTCACCGGGCCAGGGAAACACTGAAGCTTTCTTT
j_gene: TRBJ1-1; abundance: .; d_gene: TRBD1; v_gene: TRBV5-1; CDR3aa: CASSPDRGGTEAFF; CDR3nt: TGCGCCAGCAGCCCGGACAGGGGCGGCACTGAAGCTTTCTTT
j_gene: TRBJ2-3; abundance: few; d_gene: TRBD2; v_gene: TRBV28; CDR3aa: CASSSRWAGERLDTQYF; CDR3nt: TGTGCCAGCAGTTCTAGATGGGCGGGGGAGCGCCTAGATACGCAGTATTTT
j_gene: TRBJ2-2; abundance: .; d_gene: TRBD1; v_gene: TRBV24-1; CDR3aa: CATSESSPGTAHRELFF; CDR3nt: TGTGCCACCAGTGAGTCCTCACCCGGGACAGCCCACCGGGAGCTGTTTTTT
j_gene: TRBJ1-5; abundance: .; d_gene: .; v_gene: TRBV30; CDR3aa: CAWSAPDRQSQPQHF; CDR3nt: TGTGCCTGGAGTGCCCCTGACAGGCAGAGTCAGCCCCAGCATTTT
j_gene: TRBJ1-5; abundance: .; d_gene: TRBD1; v_gene: TRBV14; CDR3aa: CASSQQGEAQHF; CDR3nt: TGTGCCAGCAGCCAACAGGGGGAGGCCCAGCATTTT
j_gene: TRBJ2-1; abundance: .; d_gene: TRBD1; v_gene: TRBV25-1; CDR3aa: CASSRQGGDEQFF; CDR3nt: TGTGCCAGCAGTAGACAGGGTGGCGATGAGCAGTTCTTC
j_gene: TRBJ1-4; abundance: .; d_gene: .; v_gene: TRBV19; CDR3aa: CASSSQEGNEKLFF; CDR3nt: TGTGCCAGTAGTTCCCAGGAGGGTAATGAAAAACTGTTTTTT
j_gene: TRBJ1-2; abundance: .; d_gene: .; v_gene: TRBV5-1; CDR3aa: CASSNLQGRYGYTF; CDR3nt: TGCGCCAGCAGCAACCTACAGGGCCGCTATGGCTACACCTTC
j_gene: TRBJ2-1; abundance: .; d_gene: TRBD2; v_gene: TRBV2; CDR3aa: CASIMSGGPYNEQFF; CDR3nt: TGTGCCAGCATTATGAGCGGGGGACCTTACAATGAGCAGTTCTTC
j_gene: TRBJ2-5; abundance: .; d_gene: .; v_gene: TRBV7-5; CDR3aa: CVRSPDRQETQYF; CDR3nt: TGTGTCAGAAGTCCTGACAGGCAAGAGACCCAGTACTTC
j_gene: TRBJ1-5; abundance: .; d_gene: .; v_gene: TRBV19; CDR3aa: CASSTSGAFQPQHF; CDR3nt: TGTGCCAGTAGCACCTCAGGGGCCTTTCAGCCCCAGCATTTT
j_gene: TRBJ2-5; abundance: .; d_gene: .; v_gene: TRBV5-5; CDR3aa: CASSLALLTGQETQYF; CDR3nt: TGTGCCAGCAGCTTGGCTTTACTGACGGGCCAAGAGACCCAGTACTTC
j_gene: TRBJ2-3; abundance: .; d_gene: TRBD2; v_gene: TRBV4-1; CDR3aa: CASSQAGTKNTDTQYF; CDR3nt: TGCGCCAGCAGCCAAGCCGGGACTAAGAACACAGATACGCAGTATTTT